The table lists the clone carrying this T cell receptor beta chain with many counts. Its antigen remains unknown. The CDR3 is made up of 15 amino acids. With 1 base removed from V and 0 bases from J, the gap between germline ends came to 7 bases. Per the germline V gene, CDR1 is MGHRA and CDR2 is YSYEKL. PBMCs stored at -80 C, 2 million in total, were the source of the unsorted libraries. With 10-nucleotide random UMIs included, cDNA was synthesized by 5'RACE. TCRdb independently ran MiXCR on the 5' RACE reads; one entry per CDR3 protein. The table records about 60,000 distinct CDR3 sequences, about 3.2% of them present only once. This specimen comes from a study of neurological immune-mediated disorders. Findings and limits, study-wide: It was HTLV-1-associated myelopathy that showed the most TCR clonal expansion, while multiple sclerosis showed the least, falling below healthy controls. There were no CDR3 amino acid sequences shared by expanded clones across subjects, a result suggesting private repertoires in all groups.

Sequenced sample: PBMCs. This chain joins TRBV4-1 and TRBJ2-1, with D unclear. The sequence was collected from a woman aged 55-75 years with multiple sclerosis. The CDR3 sequence is CASSQVGISYNEQFF. Written as DNA, the CDR3 is TGCGCCAGCAGCCAAGTAGGGATCTCCTACAATGAGCAGTTCTTC.